This passage covers 26 T cell receptor beta chains from one sample sequenced in a study of cytomegalovirus exposure and HLA in healthy donors. Both 60 Vbeta primers and 13 Jbeta primers went into the PCR. The table came from immunoSEQ multiplex PCR; TCRdb's copy has only in-frame clones and leaves some out. The data show more than 95,000 clones, 83% seen once. Sequencing was done on a sample of PBMCs. Every receptor here comes from a middle-aged woman in good health and CMV-seropositive.

V is TRBV7-9 and J is TRBJ2-1, with D possibly being TRBD2 (5 bases). Germline V gene data show CDR1 as SEHNR and CDR2 as FQNEAQ (reference sequence). Trimming took off 5 bases at V and 0 bases at J, with 17 bases between the two ends. The CDR3 length is 17 residues. The CDR3 loop reads CASSRRRRQSSYNEQFF. CDR3 nucleotide sequence: TGTGCCAGCAGCCGACGGCGGAGGCAGAGCTCCTACAATGAGCAGTTCTTC.

The chain uses TRBV9 and TRBJ1-4; 7 nucleotides align to TRBD1. The germline CDR1 and CDR2 sequences are SGDLS and YYNGEE. Trimming cost V 7 bases and J 3 bases; bases outside gene matches: 6. The CDR3 loop spans 14 amino acids. The CDR3 nucleotides are TGTGCCAGCGGCAGGGGGGCGCCTAATGAAAAACTGTTTTTT. Protein sequence: CASGRGAPNEKLFF.

The genes are TRBV6-6 and TRBJ2-1, with TRBD2 matching 10 bases. The ends lost 8 bases at V and 1 base at J; junction bases unmatched: 5. This CDR3 comprises 15 residues. Germline values: CDR1 MNHNY, CDR2 SVGAGI (reference sequence). The CDR3 coding sequence is TGTGCCAGCCACAGAGCGGGAGGGTCCTACAATGAGCAGTTCTTC. Translation gives CASHRAGGSYNEQFF.

The table lists this clone with a few counts. Other nucleotide sequences from this sample produce the same CDR3. The CDR3 DNA reads TGTGCCTGGAACAGGGCAAATTCACCCCTCCACTTT. Encoded protein: CAWNRANSPLHF. V is TRBV30 and J is TRBJ1-6, with D maybe TRBD1 (6 bases). CDR1 and CDR2 from the germline V gene are GTSNPN and SVGIG (reference sequence). V lost 4 bases and J lost 7, with 8 bases in between. The CDR3 totals 12 residues.

The V call is TRBV7-9, the J call TRBJ2-7, with TRBD1 matching over 9 bases. The length of the CDR3 is 15 residues. The germline V gene encodes CDR1 SEHNR and CDR2 FQNEAQ (reference sequence). The V segment lost 4 bases and the J segment 5 bases; nucleotides outside the gene matches: 9. CDR3 residues: CASSSSGQGDHEQYF. CDR3 in DNA: TGTGCCAGCAGCTCGTCGGGACAGGGAGACCACGAGCAGTACTTC.

J is TRBJ2-1 and V is TRBV9, with 8 bases fitting TRBD2. The ends lost 4 bases at V and 1 base at J; junction bases unmatched: 7. Germline values: CDR1 SGDLS, CDR2 YYNGEE. The CDR3 has 16 residues. This CDR3 reads CASSTQTGGSYNEQFF. CDR3 nucleotide sequence: TGTGCCAGCAGCACCCAAACGGGGGGGTCCTACAATGAGCAGTTCTTC. Variable domain in full (rest from reference TRBV9 and TRBJ2-1): DSGVTQTPKHLITATGQRVTLRCSPRSGDLSVYWYQQSLDQGLQFLIQYYNGEERAKGNILERFSAQQFPDLHSELNLSSLELGDSALYFCASSTQTGGSYNEQFFGPGTRLTVL.

V is TRBV15 and J is TRBJ1-2; no firm D call. V lost 1 base to trimming and J lost 6 bases, with 6 bases between them. The length of the CDR3 is 12 residues. Germline V lookup: CDR1 LNHNV, CDR2 YYDKDF (reference sequence). The CDR3 nucleotides are TGTGCCACCAGCAGAGCGGCGGATGGCTACACCTTC. It codes for CATSRAADGYTF.

Regarding this clone: Other DNA sequences in this specimen translate into the identical CDR3. This rearrangement joins TRBV30 to TRBJ1-1, with D maybe TRBD1 (6 bases). V gave up 0 bases and J gave up 1 base, with 6 bases separating them. The CDR3 covers 13 residues. Germline CDR1 GTSNPN, CDR2 SVGIG (reference sequence). CDR3 residues: CAWSVGGNTEAFF. The CDR3 nucleotides are TGTGCCTGGAGTGTAGGGGGGAACACTGAAGCTTTCTTT.

This sequence joins TRBV5-1 and TRBJ1-2; D remains ambiguous. The germline CDR1 and CDR2 sequences are SGHRS and YFSETQ. Deletions cut 0 bases from V and 7 bases from J, with 13 bases between. CDR3 length: 14 residues. The CDR3, as DNA: TGCGCCAGCAGCTTGGAAGAGGGATCTCGTGGCTACACCTTC. Protein: CASSLEEGSRGYTF.

The chain recombines TRBV19 with TRBJ2-1; 10 nucleotides align to TRBD2. Trimming took 5 bases from V and 1 from J; bases not matched to a gene: 8. The CDR3 runs to 17 residues. The germline gives CDR1 LNHDA, CDR2 SQIVND (reference sequence). The CDR3 region has the DNA TGTGCCAGTAGTCTCTCTAGCGGGAGATCATCCTACAATGAGCAGTTCTTC. It yields the protein CASSLSSGRSSYNEQFF.

The chain recombines TRBV19 with TRBJ1-5; D possibly corresponds to TRBD1 (5 bases). The CDR3 has 15 residues. V shed 7 bases and J shed 0 bases, with 13 bases lying between them. The V gene's germline CDR1 is LNHDA and CDR2 SQIVND (reference sequence). The DNA for the CDR3 is TGTGCCAGTAATCTACAGGAATTTAGCAATCAGCCCCAGCATTTT. Amino acid sequence: CASNLQEFSNQPQHF.

The CDR3 nucleotides are TGCGCCAGCAGACCCGGGACTAGCGGGAGTTCTACAGATACGCAGTATTTT. Encoded protein: CASRPGTSGSSTDTQYF. The chain carries TRBV5-1 and TRBJ2-3; TRBD2 matches 14 bases. From germline, CDR1 is SGHRS and CDR2 YFSETQ. V dropped 5 bases and J dropped 3; count of bases not matched to a gene: 8. This CDR3 spans 17 amino acids.

The genes are TRBV10-1 and TRBJ2-2; weak D call: TRBD1 (6 bases). V dropped 3 bases and J dropped 4 bases, with 12 bases sitting between them. The germline V gene encodes CDR1 WNHNN and CDR2 SYGVQD (reference sequence). The CDR3 totals 15 residues. This CDR3 reads CASSDIQGGTGELFF. The CDR3 DNA reads TGCGCCAGCAGTGACATACAGGGCGGCACCGGGGAGCTGTTTTTT.

The chain employs TRBV2 and TRBJ2-5; 8 positions agree with TRBD1. This CDR3 is built from 14 residues. The V segment lost 5 bases and the J segment 5 bases; nucleotides outside the gene matches: 7. Germline values: CDR1 SNHLY, CDR2 FYNNEI. The CDR3 region has the DNA TGTGCCAGCAGTACTGACAGGGGTCGTGAGACCCAGTACTTC. Encoded protein: CASSTDRGRETQYF.

In this sample, this clone turned up a few times. The chain recombines TRBV18 with TRBJ1-3, with D perhaps TRBD1 (6 bases). Germline values: CDR1 KGHSH, CDR2 LQKENI. V shed 3 bases and J shed 0 bases, with 12 bases lying between them. The CDR3 length is 16 residues. The CDR3: CASSPTGQSSGNTIYF. CDR3 coding DNA: TGTGCCAGCTCACCGACAGGCCAAAGCTCTGGAAACACCATATATTTT.

The chain recombines TRBV19 with TRBJ1-5, with TRBD1 matching 9 bases. This CDR3 spans 15 amino acids. Per the germline V gene, CDR1 is LNHDA and CDR2 is SQIVND (reference sequence). With V trimmed by 7 bases and J by 6 bases, 10 bases remained unmatched. The DNA of the CDR3 is TGTGCCAGTACTACCGGGACAGGGAAAGGTCAGCCCCAGCATTTT. Protein product: CASTTGTGKGQPQHF.

For the CDR3, the DNA is TGTGCCAGCACCAGCGGGAGTAGTTACGAGCAGTACTTC. Protein: CASTSGSSYEQYF. The V and J genes are TRBV6-5 and TRBJ2-7; 8 bases agree with TRBD2. This CDR3 region has 13 residues. Germline CDR1 MNHEY, CDR2 SVGAGI. V shed 7 bases and J 4 bases; nucleotides not matched to a gene: 6.

This chain links TRBV7-9 with TRBJ1-1, with no clear D. This CDR3 has 16 amino acids. Germline assignment: CDR1 SEHNR and CDR2 FQNEAQ (reference sequence). The ends were cut back, 0 bases at V and 0 bases at J, with 11 bases in the middle. The CDR3: CASSLALAGMNTEAFF. The DNA of the CDR3 is TGTGCCAGCAGCTTAGCGTTGGCGGGAATGAACACTGAAGCTTTCTTT. The variable domain in full, with the rest retrieved from reference TRBV7-9 and TRBJ1-1, is DTGVSQNPRHKITKRGQNVTFRCDPISEHNRLYWYRQTLGQGPEFLTYFQNEAQLEKSRLLSDRFSAERPKGSFSTLEIQRTEQGDSAMYLCASSLALAGMNTEAFFGQGTRLTVV.

The J gene is TRBJ2-2, the V gene TRBV27, with a tentative D call TRBD2 (5 bases). The CDR3 sequence is 15 residues long. CDR1 is MNHEY, CDR2 SMNVEV, per germline (reference sequence). V was shortened by 4 bases and J by 5 bases, with 14 bases between the two germline ends. DNA of the CDR3: TGTGCCAGCAGTTCAGTCATCGAGGGAACCGGGGAGCTGTTTTTT. This gives the protein CASSSVIEGTGELFF.

The sample holds a few counts of this clone. The chain couples TRBV9 to TRBJ2-1; TRBD2 matches at 7 bases. J gave up 9 bases and V 0 bases, and 9 bases lay outside the gene matches. The CDR3 runs to 15 residues. The germline V gene encodes CDR1 SGDLS and CDR2 YYNGEE. CDR3 residues: CASSVGLAARGEQFF. The DNA of the CDR3 is TGTGCCAGCAGCGTAGGGCTAGCGGCTAGAGGTGAGCAGTTCTTC.

V is TRBV6-5 and J is TRBJ2-2, with 7 bases identical to TRBD1. The CDR3 extends over 13 amino acids. The V gene's germline CDR1 is MNHEY and CDR2 SVGAGI. Losses at the gene ends were 7 bases for V and 7 bases for J; bases not matched to a gene: 6. The CDR3 is CASTPQGVGELFF. CDR3 sequence (DNA): TGTGCCAGCACCCCCCAGGGGGTCGGGGAGCTGTTTTTT.

The gene calls are TRBV10-1 and TRBJ2-1; TRBD2 matches at 7 bases. Germline V gene sequence: CDR1 WNHNN, CDR2 SYGVQD (reference sequence). This CDR3 is 12 amino acids long. The junction had 0 bases not matched to a gene; V was cut back by 3 bases and J by 7 bases. This CDR3 reads CASSEAGNEQFF. CDR3 coding DNA: TGCGCCAGCAGTGAAGCGGGGAATGAGCAGTTCTTC.

The table lists this clone with a few counts. V and J are TRBV2 and TRBJ1-1, with D possibly TRBD1 on 6 matching bases. Between the trimmed V and J ends, which lost 3 bases and 6 bases, there was a span of 14 bases. The CDR3 is made up of 14 amino acids. The germline V gene has CDR1 SNHLY and CDR2 FYNNEI. CDR3 residues: CASSEDRLGAEAFF. CDR3 DNA: TGTGCCAGCAGTGAGGACAGACTGGGGGCTGAAGCTTTCTTT.

The chain couples TRBV19 to TRBJ2-7, with 10 bases identical to TRBD1. The CDR3 loop spans 12 amino acids. Trimming at V came to 8 bases and at J to 7 bases, leaving 5 bases not matched to a gene. Germline V lookup: CDR1 LNHDA, CDR2 SQIVND (reference sequence). The CDR3 is CASGTGACEQYF. CDR3 nucleotides: TGTGCCAGTGGGACAGGGGCCTGTGAGCAGTACTTC. Combining the CDR3 with reference TRBV19 and TRBJ2-7 gives the whole variable domain DGGITQSPKYLFRKEGQNVTLSCEQNLNHDAMYWYRQDPGQGLRLIYYSQIVNDFQKGDIAEGYSVSREKKESFPLTVTSAQKNPTAFYLCASGTGACEQYFGPGTRLTVT.

The chain couples TRBV29-1 to TRBJ2-5, with 8 bases fitting TRBD2. The CDR3 is 12 residues long. V shed 3 bases, J shed 5 bases, and the junction held 2 bases outside the gene matches. Germline CDR1 reads SQVTM; CDR2 reads ANQGSEA. As DNA, the CDR3 is TGCAGCGTTGAGCCTAGCGGGGAGACCCAGTACTTC. The encoded protein is CSVEPSGETQYF.

This sequence joins TRBV5-6 and TRBJ1-1; no reliable D call. Trimming removed 4 bases from V and 7 bases from J, with 11 bases in between. The CDR3 totals 12 residues. CDR1 and CDR2 from the germline V gene are SGHDT and YYEEEE. The CDR3 sequence: CASSPQTGEAFF. CDR3 sequence (DNA): TGTGCCAGCAGCCCCCAAACGGGTGAAGCTTTCTTT.